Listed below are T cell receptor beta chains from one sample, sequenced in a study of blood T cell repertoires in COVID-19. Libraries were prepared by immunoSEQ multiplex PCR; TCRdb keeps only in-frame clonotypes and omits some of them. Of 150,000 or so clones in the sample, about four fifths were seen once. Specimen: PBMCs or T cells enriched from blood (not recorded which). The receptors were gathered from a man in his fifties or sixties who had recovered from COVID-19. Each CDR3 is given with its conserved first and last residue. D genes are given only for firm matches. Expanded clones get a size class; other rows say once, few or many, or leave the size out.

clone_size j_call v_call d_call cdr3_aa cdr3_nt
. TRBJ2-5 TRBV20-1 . CSASLETQYF TGCAGTGCTAGTCTAGAGACCCAGTACTTC
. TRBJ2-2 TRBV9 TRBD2 CASSPQTSGSYTGELFF TGTGCCAGCAGCCCACAGACTAGCGGGAGTTATACCGGGGAGCTGTTTTTT
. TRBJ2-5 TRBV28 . CASSPQTIQETQYF TGTGCCAGCAGTCCCCAGACAATCCAAGAGACCCAGTACTTC
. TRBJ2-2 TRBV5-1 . CASSFGLRGGNTGELFF TGCGCCAGCAGCTTTGGCCTTAGGGGCGGGAACACCGGGGAGCTGTTTTTT
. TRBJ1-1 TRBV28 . CASSPGSRTEAFF TGTGCCAGCAGCCCCGGTTCGAGGACTGAAGCTTTCTTT
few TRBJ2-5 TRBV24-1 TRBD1 CATSDGAGGQETQYF TGTGCCACCAGTGATGGGGCAGGGGGTCAAGAGACCCAGTACTTC
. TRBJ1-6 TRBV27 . CASSLARLNSPLHF TGTGCCAGCAGTTTAGCCAGGCTGAATTCACCCCTCCACTTT
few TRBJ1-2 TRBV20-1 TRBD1 CSASATIGTGAF TGCAGTGCTAGTGCGACAATTGGGACAGGGGCCTTC
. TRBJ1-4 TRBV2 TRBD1 CASSARTGGVEKLFF TGTGCCAGCAGTGCCAGGACAGGGGGGGTTGAAAAACTGTTTTTT
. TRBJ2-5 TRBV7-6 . CASSLDGSETQYF TGTGCCAGCAGCTTAGACGGGAGTGAGACCCAGTACTTC
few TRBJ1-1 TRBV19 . CASTGKHNTEAFF TGTGCCAGTACGGGAAAGCATAACACTGAAGCTTTCTTT
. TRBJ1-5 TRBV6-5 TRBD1 CASRLRGPGNQPQHF TGTGCCAGCAGACTCAGGGGGCCAGGCAATCAGCCCCAGCATTTT
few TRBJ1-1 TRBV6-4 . CASSGQVGAEAFF TGTGCCAGCAGTGGCCAGGTCGGGGCTGAAGCTTTCTTT
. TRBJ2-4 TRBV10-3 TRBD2 CASTGTSGGAIAKNIQYF TGTGCCTCAACCGGGACTAGCGGGGGGGCCATAGCCAAAAACATTCAGTACTTC
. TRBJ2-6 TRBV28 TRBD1 CASSGQGAGANVLTF TGTGCCAGCAGTGGACAGGGGGCTGGGGCCAACGTCCTGACTTTC
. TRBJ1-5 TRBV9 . CASSPAGGHRISNQPQHF TGTGCCAGCAGCCCGGCTGGGGGACACCGAATAAGCAATCAGCCCCAGCATTTT
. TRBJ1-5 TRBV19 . CASSEVSNQPQHF TGTGCCAGTAGTGAGGTTAGCAATCAGCCCCAGCATTTT
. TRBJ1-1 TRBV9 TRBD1 CASSITGGTEAFF TGTGCCAGCAGCATTACAGGGGGGACTGAAGCTTTCTTT
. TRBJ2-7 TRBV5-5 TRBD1 CASSSKLKDRVEHYEQYF TGTGCCAGCAGCTCGAAGCTAAAAGACAGGGTCGAGCATTACGAGCAGTACTTC
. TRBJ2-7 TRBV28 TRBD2 CASLTRREGPEQYF TGTGCCTCCCTTACGCGACGGGAGGGACCCGAGCAGTACTTC
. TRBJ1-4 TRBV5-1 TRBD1 CASSPRTGGPEKLFF TGCGCCAGCAGCCCGCGGACAGGGGGGCCTGAAAAACTGTTTTTT
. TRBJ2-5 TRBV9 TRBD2 CASSVAPGGLQETQYF TGTGCCAGCAGCGTAGCGCCGGGGGGACTCCAAGAGACCCAGTACTTC
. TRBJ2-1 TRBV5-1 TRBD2 CASSLASGNNEQFF TGCGCCAGCAGCTTGGCTAGCGGGAACAATGAGCAGTTCTTC
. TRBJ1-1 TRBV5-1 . CASSLGVMNTEAFF TGCGCCAGCAGCCTCGGGGTCATGAACACTGAAGCTTTCTTT
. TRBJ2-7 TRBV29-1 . CSASGEPGKREYEQYF TGCAGCGCCAGCGGAGAGCCGGGGAAAAGGGAATACGAGCAGTACTTC
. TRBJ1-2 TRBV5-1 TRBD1 CASSPGTAGDGYTF TGCGCCAGCAGCCCAGGGACAGCGGGGGATGGCTACACCTTC
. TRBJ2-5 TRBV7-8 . CASSPWRAPRGETQYF TGTGCCAGCAGCCCCTGGAGGGCTCCCCGGGGAGAGACCCAGTACTTC
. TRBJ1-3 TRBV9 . CASSPGSGNTIYF TGTGCCAGCAGCCCAGGCTCTGGAAACACCATATATTTT
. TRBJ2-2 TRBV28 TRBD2 CASRLAGALVTGELFF TGTGCCAGCAGACTAGCGGGAGCTTTGGTCACCGGGGAGCTGTTTTTT
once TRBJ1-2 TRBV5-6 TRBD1 CASSLRGRTGGSNYGYTF TGTGCCAGCAGCTTAAGAGGGAGGACAGGAGGCTCCAACTATGGCTACACCTTC
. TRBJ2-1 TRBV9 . CASSAGLLDVNEQFF TGTGCCAGCAGCGCCGGACTTCTAGACGTCAATGAGCAGTTCTTC
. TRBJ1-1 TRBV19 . CASSIPSTGLNTEAFF TGTGCCAGTAGTATCCCCTCGACAGGTTTGAACACTGAAGCTTTCTTT
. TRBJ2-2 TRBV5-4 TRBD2 CASSSDRLAGGPGELFF TGTGCCAGCAGCTCCGACAGACTAGCGGGAGGCCCCGGGGAGCTGTTTTTT
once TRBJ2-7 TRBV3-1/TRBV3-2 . CASSLEYEQYF TGTGCCAGCAGCCTTGAGTACGAGCAGTACTTC
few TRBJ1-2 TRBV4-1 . CASSQGGVAYGYTF TGCGCCAGCAGCCAAGGCGGGGTCGCCTATGGCTACACCTTC
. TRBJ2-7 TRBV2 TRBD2 CASSELRGEGNEQYF TGTGCCAGCAGTGAATTGAGAGGGGAGGGGAACGAGCAGTACTTC
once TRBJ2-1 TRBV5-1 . CASSPRGPSYNEQFF TGCGCCAGCAGCCCAAGGGGTCCCTCCTACAATGAGCAGTTCTTC
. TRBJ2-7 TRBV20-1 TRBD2 CSAGGTSGRAYEQYF TGCAGTGCTGGTGGGACTAGCGGGAGGGCCTACGAGCAGTACTTC
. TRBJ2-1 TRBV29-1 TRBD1 CSVNRQGAYNEQFF TGCAGCGTTAACAGACAGGGGGCCTACAATGAGCAGTTCTTC
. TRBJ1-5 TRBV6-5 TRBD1 CASSPTGGSNQPQHF TGTGCCAGCAGTCCTACAGGGGGTAGCAATCAGCCCCAGCATTTT
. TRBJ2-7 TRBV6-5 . CASSPERGLYEQYF TGTGCCAGCAGCCCGGAAAGAGGACTATACGAGCAGTACTTC
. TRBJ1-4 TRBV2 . CATTPTVVNEKLFF TGTGCCACGACGCCGACAGTAGTAAATGAAAAACTGTTTTTT
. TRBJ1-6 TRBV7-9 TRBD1 CASSLLGQGSYNSPLHF TGTGCCAGCAGCTTACTTGGACAGGGCTCCTATAATTCACCCCTCCACTTT
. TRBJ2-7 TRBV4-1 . CASSQAGRSYEQYF TGCGCCAGCAGCCAAGCTGGGAGATCCTACGAGCAGTACTTC
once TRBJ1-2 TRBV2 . CASSDRLDYGYTF TGTGCCAGCAGTGACAGGCTCGACTATGGCTACACCTTC
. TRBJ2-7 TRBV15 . CATSRGTGEYYEQYF TGTGCCACCAGCAGAGGAACAGGCGAATACTACGAGCAGTACTTC
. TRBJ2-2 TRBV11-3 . CASSFRPGGVKGELFF TGTGCCAGCAGCTTTAGGCCTGGAGGGGTCAAAGGGGAGCTGTTTTTT
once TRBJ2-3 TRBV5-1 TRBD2 CASRPLTSGRADTQYF TGCGCCAGCAGACCACTTACTAGCGGGAGGGCAGATACGCAGTATTTT
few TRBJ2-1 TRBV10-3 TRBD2 CAITPTSGRHNEQFF TGTGCCATCACCCCGACTAGCGGGAGACACAATGAGCAGTTCTTC
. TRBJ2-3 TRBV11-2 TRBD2 CASSLAGGPSSTDTQYF TGTGCCAGCAGCTTAGCGGGGGGGCCATCTAGCACAGATACGCAGTATTTT
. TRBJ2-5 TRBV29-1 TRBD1 CSVTRTGEETQYF TGCAGCGTGACGAGGACAGGGGAAGAGACCCAGTACTTC
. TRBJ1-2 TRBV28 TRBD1 CASSGGTGRGFGYGYTF TGTGCCAGCAGCGGAGGGACAGGGAGAGGTTTTGGCTATGGCTACACCTTC
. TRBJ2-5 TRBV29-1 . CSVDSLGGGQETQYF TGCAGCGTTGACTCCCTGGGGGGTGGCCAAGAGACCCAGTACTTC
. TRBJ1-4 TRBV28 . CASSWGGSNEKLFF TGTGCCAGCAGCTGGGGGGGGAGTAATGAAAAACTGTTTTTT
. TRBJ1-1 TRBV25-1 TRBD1 CASSDLYRGNTEAFF TGTGCCAGCAGTGATTTGTACAGGGGAAACACTGAAGCTTTCTTT
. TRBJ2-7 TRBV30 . CAWRGRYEQYF TGTGCCTGGAGAGGGAGGTACGAGCAGTACTTC
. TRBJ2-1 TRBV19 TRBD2 CASRSGGAYNEQFF TGTGCCAGTAGGAGCGGGGGGGCCTACAATGAGCAGTTCTTC
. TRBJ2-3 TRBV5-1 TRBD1 CASSLRGPTYTQYF TGCGCCAGCAGCTTGAGGGGGCCGACATATACGCAGTATTTT
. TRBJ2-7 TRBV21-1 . CASSNDHRGSDEQYF TGTGCCAGCAGCAATGATCACAGGGGATCGGACGAGCAGTACTTC
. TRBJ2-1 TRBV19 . CASSIFPQGMTNEQFF TGTGCCAGTAGTATATTCCCCCAGGGGATGACGAATGAGCAGTTCTTC